This record looks at one TCR beta chain sequence and its context. Antigen specificity is unknown. The data belong to a study of T cell responses to AZD1222 COVID-19 vaccine. CDR3 length equals 15 residues. Per germline, CDR1 SGHDT and CDR2 YYEEEE. The V gene end was trimmed by 4 bases and the J gene end by 3 bases; junction bases not matched to a gene: 7. The repertoire was sequenced with immunoSEQ multiplex PCR; TCRdb's copy has only in-frame clones and lacks some. This sample has 140,000 or so clones; 80% to 90% occur once, and the top ten carry around 3.5%. Overall study results and limits: Sampled repertoires all dated from after the peak T cell response. Unmutated variant regions reportedly attract nearly half of all spike-specific TCRs. Dominant CD4 TCR responses targeted spike regions 160-218 and 743-854.

The sequence was obtained from an adult in good health. The sample here was peripheral blood, taken on day 0 of AZD1222 vaccination. The chain recombines TRBV5-6 with TRBJ1-5; 7 positions match TRBD1. The CDR3 DNA sequence: TGTGCCAGCAGCCTCGGGACAGATTACAATCAGCCCCAGCATTTT. Translated: CASSLGTDYNQPQHF.